This T cell receptor beta chain was obtained from a study of technical replicates of blood from a few donors. The germline gives CDR1 LNHNV, CDR2 YYDKDF (reference sequence). The CDR3 totals 15 residues. Trimming removed 3 bases at V and 6 bases at J, with 14 bases between. Profiling relied on immunoSEQ multiplex PCR, and the TCRdb table lists in-frame clones only, not all of them. Among around 72,000 clones listed, 75% to 95% were seen once. The sample consisted of T cells isolated from PBMCs. This sequence joins TRBV15 and TRBJ2-2; D possibly corresponds to TRBD2 (6 bases). The receptor was isolated from a human donor in good health. Some clones in this sample may be carry-over from other donors' samples. CDR3 residues: CATSSAGLHPGELFF. DNA for the CDR3: TGTGCCACCAGCAGCGCGGGGCTCCACCCCGGGGAGCTGTTTTTT.